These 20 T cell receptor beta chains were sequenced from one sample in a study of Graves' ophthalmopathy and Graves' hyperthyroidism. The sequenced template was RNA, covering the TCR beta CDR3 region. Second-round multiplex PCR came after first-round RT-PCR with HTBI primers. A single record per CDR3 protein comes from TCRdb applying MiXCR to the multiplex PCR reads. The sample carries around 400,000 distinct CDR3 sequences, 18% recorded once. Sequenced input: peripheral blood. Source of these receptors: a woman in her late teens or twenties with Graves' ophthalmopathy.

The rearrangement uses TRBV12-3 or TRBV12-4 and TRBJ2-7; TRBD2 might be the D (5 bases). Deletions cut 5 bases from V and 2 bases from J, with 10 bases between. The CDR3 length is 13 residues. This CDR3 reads CASSDGLAYEQYF. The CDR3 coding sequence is TGTGCCAGCAGTGACGGACTTGCCTACGAGCAGTACTTC.

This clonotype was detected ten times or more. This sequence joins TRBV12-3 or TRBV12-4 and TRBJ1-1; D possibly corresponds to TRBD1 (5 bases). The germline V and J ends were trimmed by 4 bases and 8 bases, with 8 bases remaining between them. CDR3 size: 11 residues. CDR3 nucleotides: TGTGCCAGCAGTTACCGGGGCGAAGCTTTCTTT. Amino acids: CASSYRGEAFF.

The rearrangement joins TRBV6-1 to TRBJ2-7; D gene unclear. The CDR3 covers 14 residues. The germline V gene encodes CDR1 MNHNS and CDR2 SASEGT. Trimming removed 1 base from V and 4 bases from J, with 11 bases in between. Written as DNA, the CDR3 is TGTGCCAGCAGTGAAGTGTGGGATTCTTACGAGCAGTACTTC. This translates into CASSEVWDSYEQYF.

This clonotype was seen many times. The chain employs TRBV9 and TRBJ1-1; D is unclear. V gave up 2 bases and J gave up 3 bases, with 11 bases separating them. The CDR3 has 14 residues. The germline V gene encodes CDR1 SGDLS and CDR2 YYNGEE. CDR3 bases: TGTGCCAGCAGCGTCAGGAGGGAAGACACTGAAGCTTTCTTT. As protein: CASSVRREDTEAFF.

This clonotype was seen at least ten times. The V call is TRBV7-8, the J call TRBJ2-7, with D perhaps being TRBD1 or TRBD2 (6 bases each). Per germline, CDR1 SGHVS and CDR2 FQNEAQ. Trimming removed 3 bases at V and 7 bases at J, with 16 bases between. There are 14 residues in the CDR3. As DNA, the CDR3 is TGTGCCAGCAGCTTCTCGAGGGGGGCTCGGGAGCAGTACTTC. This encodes CASSFSRGAREQYF.

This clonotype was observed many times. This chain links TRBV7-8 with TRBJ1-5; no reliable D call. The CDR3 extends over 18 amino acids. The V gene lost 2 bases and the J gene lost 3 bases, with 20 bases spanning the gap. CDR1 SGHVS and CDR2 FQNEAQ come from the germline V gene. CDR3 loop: CASSLFPGVGLDNQPQHF. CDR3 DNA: TGTGCCAGCAGCTTATTTCCGGGAGTTGGGTTGGACAATCAGCCCCAGCATTTT.

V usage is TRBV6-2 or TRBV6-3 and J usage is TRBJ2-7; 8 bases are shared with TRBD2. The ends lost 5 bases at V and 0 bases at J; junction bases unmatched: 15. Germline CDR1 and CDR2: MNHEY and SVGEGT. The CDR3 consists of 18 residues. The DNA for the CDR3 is TGTGCCAGCAGTAGGCCGCCTAGCGGGTCCCCTTCCTCCTACGAGCAGTACTTC. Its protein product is CASSRPPSGSPSSYEQYF.

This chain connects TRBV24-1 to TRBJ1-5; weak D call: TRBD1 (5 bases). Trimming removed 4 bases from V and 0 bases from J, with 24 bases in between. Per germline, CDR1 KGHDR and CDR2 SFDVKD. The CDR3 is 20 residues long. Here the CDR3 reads CATSEIPRQRAQGSNQPQHF. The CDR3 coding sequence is TGTGCCACCAGTGAGATCCCGCGACAGAGAGCTCAAGGTAGCAATCAGCCCCAGCATTTT.

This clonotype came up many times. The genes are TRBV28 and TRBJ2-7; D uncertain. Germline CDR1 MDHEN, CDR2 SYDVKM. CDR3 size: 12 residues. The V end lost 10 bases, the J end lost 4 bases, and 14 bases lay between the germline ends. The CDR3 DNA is TGTGCCACCGAGAACCCCCGTTACGAGCAGTACTTC. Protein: CATENPRYEQYF.

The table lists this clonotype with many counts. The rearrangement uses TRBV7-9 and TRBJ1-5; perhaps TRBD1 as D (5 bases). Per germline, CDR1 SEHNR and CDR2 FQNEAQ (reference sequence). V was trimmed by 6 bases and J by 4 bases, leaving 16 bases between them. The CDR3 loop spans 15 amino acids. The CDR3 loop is CASSDHRDWNQPQHF. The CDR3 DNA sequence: TGTGCCAGCAGTGACCACCGGGACTGGAATCAGCCCCAGCATTTT. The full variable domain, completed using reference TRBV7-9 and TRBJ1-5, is DTGVSQNPRHKITKRGQNVTFRCDPISEHNRLYWYRQTLGQGPEFLTYFQNEAQLEKSRLLSDRFSAERPKGSFSTLEIQRTEQGDSAMYLCASSDHRDWNQPQHFGDGTRLSIL.

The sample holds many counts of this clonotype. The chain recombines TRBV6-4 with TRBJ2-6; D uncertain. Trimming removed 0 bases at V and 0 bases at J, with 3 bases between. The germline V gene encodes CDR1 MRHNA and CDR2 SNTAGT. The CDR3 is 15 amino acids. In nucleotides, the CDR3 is TGTGCCAGCAGTGACTCAAACTCTGGGGCCAACGTCCTGACTTTC. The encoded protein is CASSDSNSGANVLTF.

In DNA form, the CDR3 reads TGTGCCAGCAGTCGACAGCCATATAGCAATCAGCCCCAGCATTTT. It codes for CASSRQPYSNQPQHF. The chain joins TRBV2 to TRBJ1-5; D might be TRBD1 (5 bases). The CDR3 contains 15 residues. The V and J ends lost 5 bases and 0 bases respectively, with 11 bases between them. Germline loops: CDR1 SNHLY, CDR2 FYNNEI.

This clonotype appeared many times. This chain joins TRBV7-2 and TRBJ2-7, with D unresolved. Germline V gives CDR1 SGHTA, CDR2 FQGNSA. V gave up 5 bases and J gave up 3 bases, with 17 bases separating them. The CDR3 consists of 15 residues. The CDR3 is CASSPPPPADYEQYF. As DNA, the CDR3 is TGTGCCAGCAGCCCACCCCCACCGGCAGACTACGAGCAGTACTTC.

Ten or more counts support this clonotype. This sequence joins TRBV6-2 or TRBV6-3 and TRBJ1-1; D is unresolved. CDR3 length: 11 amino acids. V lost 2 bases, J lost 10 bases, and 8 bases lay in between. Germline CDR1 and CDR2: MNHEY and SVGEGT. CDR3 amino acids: CASSYTFLAFF. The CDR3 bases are TGTGCCAGCAGTTACACTTTCCTAGCTTTCTTT.

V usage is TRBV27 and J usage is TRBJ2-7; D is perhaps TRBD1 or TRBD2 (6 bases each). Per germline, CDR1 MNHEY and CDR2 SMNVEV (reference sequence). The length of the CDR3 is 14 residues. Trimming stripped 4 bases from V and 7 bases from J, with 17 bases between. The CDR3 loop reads CASSSWLGGQEQYF. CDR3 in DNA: TGTGCCAGCAGTTCCTGGCTAGGGGGGCAAGAGCAGTACTTC.

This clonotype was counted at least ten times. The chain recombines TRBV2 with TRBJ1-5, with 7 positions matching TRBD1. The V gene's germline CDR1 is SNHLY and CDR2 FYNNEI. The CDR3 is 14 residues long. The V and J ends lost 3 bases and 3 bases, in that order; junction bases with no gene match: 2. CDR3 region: CASSDGTVNQPQHF. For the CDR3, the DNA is TGTGCCAGCAGTGACGGGACAGTCAATCAGCCCCAGCATTTT.

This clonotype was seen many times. The CDR3 bases are TGTGCCAGCACCCGAGGCCGCCAGCTGAACACTGAAGCTTTCTTT. It translates to CASTRGRQLNTEAFF. The chain is built from TRBV12-3 or TRBV12-4 and TRBJ1-1; D is ambiguous. Trimming cost V 7 bases and J 0 bases, with 15 bases left between them. CDR3 length equals 15 residues.

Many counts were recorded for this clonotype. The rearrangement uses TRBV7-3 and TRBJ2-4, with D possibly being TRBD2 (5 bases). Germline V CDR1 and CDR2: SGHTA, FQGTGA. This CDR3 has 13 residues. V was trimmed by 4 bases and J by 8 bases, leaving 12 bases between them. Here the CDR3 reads CASSYHPRDIQYF. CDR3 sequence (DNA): TGTGCCAGCAGCTACCACCCGAGGGACATTCAGTACTTC.

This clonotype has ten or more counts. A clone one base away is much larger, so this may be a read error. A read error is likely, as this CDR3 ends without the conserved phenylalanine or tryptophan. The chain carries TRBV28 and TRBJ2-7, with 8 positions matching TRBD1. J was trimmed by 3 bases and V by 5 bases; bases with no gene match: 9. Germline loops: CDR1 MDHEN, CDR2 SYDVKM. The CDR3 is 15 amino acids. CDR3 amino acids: CASSPQTGGHYEQYS. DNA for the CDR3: TGTGCCAGCAGTCCACAAACAGGGGGACACTACGAGCAGTACTCC.

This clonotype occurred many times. CDR3 bases: TGTGCCAGCAGAGGCTCTGGGGCCAACGTCCTGACTTTC. Its protein is CASRGSGANVLTF. The chain recombines TRBV6-5 with TRBJ2-6; D is undetermined. The ends were cut back, 6 bases at V and 0 bases at J, with 3 bases in the middle. This CDR3 spans 13 amino acids. In germline, CDR1 is MNHEY, CDR2 SVGAGI.